Shown below are 29 T cell receptor beta chains from a single sample sequenced in a study of cytomegalovirus exposure and HLA in healthy donors. The PCR ran on 60 Vbeta and 13 Jbeta primers. Method: immunoSEQ multiplex PCR; TCRdb's copy keeps in-frame clones and lacks some. The sample lists over 150,000 clones, roughly 70% seen once, with 2.1% in the top ten. Input material: PBMCs. These receptors were obtained from a man aged 30-40 years in good health and CMV-seronegative.

This clone showed up just a few times. V is TRBV14 and J is TRBJ2-7; 15 bases match TRBD2. This CDR3 is 17 amino acids long. Unmatched junction bases numbered 3, after V lost 3 bases and J lost 0 bases. In germline, CDR1 is SGHDN, CDR2 FVKESK. CDR3 sequence (DNA): TGTGCCAGCAGCCAGGGACTAGCGGGGGGCCCCTCCTACGAGCAGTACTTC. This translates into CASSQGLAGGPSYEQYF.

The chain recombines TRBV5-1 with TRBJ2-2; tentative D call: TRBD2 (5 bases). Deletions cut 0 bases from V and 6 bases from J, with 6 bases between. The CDR3 runs 13 residues. The V gene's germline CDR1 is SGHRS and CDR2 YFSETQ. CDR3 sequence: CASSLALAGELFF. For the CDR3, the DNA is TGCGCCAGCAGCTTGGCACTAGCCGGGGAGCTGTTTTTT.

The chain recombines TRBV2 with TRBJ2-7; D ambiguous. CDR1 is SNHLY, CDR2 FYNNEI, per germline. V was clipped by 5 bases and J by 6 bases, with 14 bases between them. There are 13 residues in the CDR3. The chain's CDR3 is CASSFSESGEQYF. In nucleotides, the CDR3 is TGTGCCAGCAGTTTCTCCGAGTCAGGCGAGCAGTACTTC.

CDR3 region: CASTASSGATDTQYF. In nucleotides, the CDR3 is TGTGCCAGCACCGCCAGTAGCGGGGCCACAGATACGCAGTATTTT. The chain couples TRBV6-5 to TRBJ2-3; 8 bases align to TRBD2. Looked up from germline, CDR1 is MNHEY and CDR2 is SVGAGI. The CDR3 totals 15 residues. Trimming cost V 7 bases and J 2 bases; bases outside gene matches: 8.

V is TRBV13 and J is TRBJ2-1; weak D call: TRBD2 (6 bases). Trimming cost V 5 bases and J 6 bases, with 11 bases left between them. The CDR3 runs 13 residues. Germline CDR1 is PRHDT and CDR2 is FYEKMQ (reference sequence). CDR3 sequence (DNA): TGTGCCAGCAGCCCGGGGGAGTTCAATGAGCAGTTCTTC. Residues: CASSPGEFNEQFF.

The chain couples TRBV28 to TRBJ2-5, with D possibly being TRBD1 (5 bases). Trimming removed 1 base from V and 7 bases from J, with 16 bases in between. Germline loops: CDR1 MDHEN, CDR2 SYDVKM. The CDR3 loop spans 15 amino acids. CDR3 sequence (DNA): TGTGCCAGCAGTTTATCCCCCTACACAGGTGGGACCCAGTACTTC. It translates to CASSLSPYTGGTQYF.

The V and J genes are TRBV28 and TRBJ2-2; 11 nucleotides match TRBD1. Trimming took 5 bases from V and 7 from J; bases not matched to a gene: 6. Germline-derived CDR1 and CDR2 are MDHEN and SYDVKM. This CDR3 comprises 15 residues. The CDR3 here is CASSSGTGGSGELFF. In DNA form, the CDR3 reads TGTGCCAGCAGTAGTGGGACAGGGGGAAGCGGGGAGCTGTTTTTT.

This chain connects TRBV29-1 to TRBJ1-5, with D uncertain. This CDR3 region has 13 residues. CDR1 is SQVTM and CDR2 is ANQGSEA in the germline V gene. Trimming removed 4 bases from V and 2 bases from J, with 9 bases in between. CDR3 sequence (DNA): TGCAGCGTTGCTGACGGAGGCAATCAGCCCCAGCATTTT. As protein: CSVADGGNQPQHF.

This chain joins TRBV5-5 and TRBJ2-5; TRBD1 is a possible D gene (5 bases). The DNA end favors TRBJ2-7, so the J call may be wrong. This CDR3 contains 14 residues. Germline V gene sequence: CDR1 SGHKS, CDR2 YYEKEE (reference sequence). The CDR3 bases are TGTGCCAGCAGCGCAGGACAACCGGGTCGCGAGCAGTACTTC. Translated: CASSAGQPGREQYF.

V and J are TRBV5-1 and TRBJ2-1, with 9 bases that match TRBD2. The V gene end was trimmed by 4 bases and the J gene end by 8 bases; junction bases not matched to a gene: 10. This CDR3 is 15 amino acids long. CDR1 is SGHRS and CDR2 is YFSETQ in the germline V gene. The CDR3 protein is CASSDPSGGKDEQFF. CDR3 in DNA: TGCGCCAGCAGCGACCCGAGCGGGGGGAAGGATGAGCAGTTCTTC.

J is TRBJ2-7 and V is TRBV4-1, with 8 bases lining up with TRBD2. The CDR3 has 15 residues. Germline loops: CDR1 MGHRA, CDR2 YSYEKL. J was trimmed by 1 base and V by 4 bases; bases with no gene match: 6. This CDR3 is CASSPRLAGSYEQYF. CDR3 DNA sequence: TGCGCCAGCAGCCCCCGGCTAGCGGGTTCCTACGAGCAGTACTTC.

The chain carries TRBV28 and TRBJ2-5; D is possibly TRBD2 (7 bases). The V gene lost 5 bases and the J gene lost 2 bases, with 15 bases spanning the gap. The CDR3 extends over 15 amino acids. Germline V gene data show CDR1 as MDHEN and CDR2 as SYDVKM. The CDR3 sequence is CASSGGEGGQETQYF. CDR3 coding DNA: TGTGCCAGCAGTGGGGGGGAGGGGGGGCAAGAGACCCAGTACTTC.

The sample holds one count of this clone. The chain links TRBV6-5 to TRBJ1-2, with TRBD1 as a possible D gene (6 bases). Trimming removed 5 bases from V and 11 bases from J, with 21 bases in between. The CDR3 is made up of 14 amino acids. Germline V gene lookup returns CDR1 MNHEY and CDR2 SVGAGI. The CDR3 DNA sequence: TGTGCCAGCAGTCCCCGCGGGGGGCTCATCACATACACCTTC. Protein: CASSPRGGLITYTF.

The chain combines TRBV18 with TRBJ2-4, with D possibly being TRBD1 (6 bases). The CDR3 contains 14 residues. Germline V gene sequence: CDR1 KGHSH, CDR2 LQKENI. The V and J ends lost 5 bases and 9 bases respectively, with 17 bases between them. CDR3 amino acids: CASSKQGRGAIQYF. CDR3 nucleotides: TGTGCCAGCTCAAAACAGGGAAGGGGAGCCATTCAGTACTTC.

The V gene is TRBV9, the J gene TRBJ2-5, with 8 bases lining up with TRBD2. J gave up 4 bases and V 0 bases, and 5 bases lay outside the gene matches. The V gene's germline CDR1 is SGDLS and CDR2 YYNGEE. The CDR3 totals 15 residues. The CDR3 spells CASSVAGGHRETQYF. As DNA, the CDR3 is TGTGCCAGCAGCGTAGCGGGGGGGCACCGAGAGACCCAGTACTTC. The variable domain in full, with the rest retrieved from reference TRBV9 and TRBJ2-5, is DSGVTQTPKHLITATGQRVTLRCSPRSGDLSVYWYQQSLDQGLQFLIQYYNGEERAKGNILERFSAQQFPDLHSELNLSSLELGDSALYFCASSVAGGHRETQYFGPGTRLLVL.

The chain combines TRBV28 with TRBJ2-3; TRBD2 matches at 11 bases. The CDR3 totals 16 residues. V was pared by 7 bases and J by 5 bases, with 11 bases of the junction left unmatched. The germline gives CDR1 MDHEN, CDR2 SYDVKM. CDR3 amino acids: CASTSIAGGLGDTQYF. For the CDR3, the DNA is TGTGCCAGCACCTCGATAGCGGGGGGGCTAGGAGATACGCAGTATTTT. Looking up the rest from reference TRBV28 and TRBJ2-3 gives the full variable domain: DVKVTQSSRYLVKRTGEKVFLECVQDMDHENMFWYRQDPGLGLRLIYFSYDVKMKEKGDIPEGYSVSREKKERFSLILESASTNQTSMYLCASTSIAGGLGDTQYFGPGTRLTVL.

The V call is TRBV18, the J call TRBJ2-2, with 8 bases fitting TRBD2. The CDR3 runs 15 residues. The V and J ends lost 1 base and 4 bases, in that order; junction bases with no gene match: 2. Germline V gene lookup returns CDR1 KGHSH and CDR2 LQKENI. DNA for the CDR3: TGTGCCAGCTCACCACGCGGGGGGTTCACCGGGGAGCTGTTTTTT. This gives the protein CASSPRGGFTGELFF.

The rearrangement uses TRBV27 and TRBJ2-1; D might be TRBD2 (5 bases). Germline CDR1 is MNHEY and CDR2 is SMNVEV (reference sequence). Trimming took 6 bases from V and 9 from J, leaving 12 bases between them. The CDR3 runs to 12 residues. The CDR3 bases are TGTGCCAGCAGCCCTGGCGGGTCTGAGCAGTTCTTC. Translated, it gives CASSPGGSEQFF.

This clone was found once. This chain connects TRBV2 to TRBJ2-7, with a weak D call TRBD2 (5 bases). Looked up from germline, CDR1 is SNHLY and CDR2 is FYNNEI. The V and J ends lost 4 bases and 3 bases respectively, with 13 bases between them. CDR3 size: 14 residues. The CDR3 coding sequence is TGTGCCAGCAGTGGAGGGCTAGCCGGCTACGAGCAGTACTTC. It encodes CASSGGLAGYEQYF. The variable domain in full, with the rest retrieved from reference TRBV2 and TRBJ2-7, is EPEVTQTPSHQVTQMGQEVILRCVPISNHLYFYWYRQILGQKVEFLVSFYNNEISEKSEIFDDQFSVERPDGSNFTLKIRSTKLEDSAMYFCASSGGLAGYEQYFGPGTRLTVT.

This clone was seen more than once but under ten times. The chain joins TRBV27 to TRBJ1-4, with D perhaps TRBD1 (5 bases). The V gene's germline CDR1 is MNHEY and CDR2 SMNVEV (reference sequence). The CDR3 is 13 amino acids. V gave up 7 bases and J gave up 4 bases, with 10 bases separating them. The CDR3 region is CASKQGVNEKLFF. Written as DNA, the CDR3 is TGTGCCAGCAAGCAGGGCGTTAATGAAAAACTGTTTTTT.

The chain uses TRBV29-1 and TRBJ2-7, with TRBD2 matching 12 bases. This CDR3 has 13 residues. Losses at the gene ends were 6 bases for V and 6 bases for J; bases not matched to a gene: 6. Germline-derived CDR1 and CDR2 are SQVTM and ANQGSEA. This CDR3 reads CSVATSGGGEQYF. The CDR3 DNA is TGCAGCGTGGCGACTAGCGGGGGAGGCGAGCAGTACTTC.

This chain joins TRBV28 and TRBJ2-1; D remains ambiguous. The CDR3 length is 15 residues. CDR1 is MDHEN, CDR2 SYDVKM, per germline. Trimming took off 8 bases at V and 3 bases at J, with 17 bases between the two ends. For the CDR3, the DNA is TGTGCCAGCGTCGGTGGTCCCAGAGGCTACAATGAGCAGTTCTTC. Protein sequence: CASVGGPRGYNEQFF.

The chain couples TRBV7-8 to TRBJ2-3; TRBD1 matches at 9 bases. The CDR3 has 17 residues. Looked up from germline, CDR1 is SGHVS and CDR2 is FQNEAQ. Trimming cost V 3 bases and J 1 base; bases outside gene matches: 8. CDR3 coding DNA: TGTGCCAGCAGCTTGAGGACAGGGGCTAGCCGCACAGATACGCAGTATTTT. Translated, it gives CASSLRTGASRTDTQYF.

The gene calls are TRBV2 and TRBJ2-7; tentatively, D is TRBD1 (5 bases). V was cut by 6 bases and J by 6 bases, with 12 bases left in between. The CDR3 covers 12 residues. CDR1 is SNHLY, CDR2 FYNNEI, per germline. Written as DNA, the CDR3 is TGTGCCAGCAGCCCAGGGTCGAGCGAGCAGTACTTC. This encodes CASSPGSSEQYF.

V gene TRBV1 combines with J gene TRBJ2-1; no DNA check was done on the table's D call, TRBD2. TRBV1 represents a pseudogene. The CDR3 runs to 18 residues. The CDR3: CTSSQRLRSSGVSNEQFF. CDR3 nucleotide sequence: TGCACCAGCAGCCAACGACTGCGCTCCAGCGGGGTAAGCAATGAGCAGTTCTTC.

V is TRBV27 and J is TRBJ1-2, with 10 positions matching TRBD1. Per the germline V gene, CDR1 is MNHEY and CDR2 is SMNVEV (reference sequence). CDR3 length equals 15 residues. Unmatched junction bases numbered 9, after V lost 5 bases and J lost 6 bases. The CDR3 DNA sequence: TGTGCCAGCAGTCCGATCGACAGGGGGCCGGATGGCTACACCTTC. Protein sequence: CASSPIDRGPDGYTF.

Of note for this clone: At one end, the junction sequence differs from germline, possibly due to a read error. This chain joins TRBV5-6 and TRBJ1-2, with D possibly TRBD1 on 5 matching bases. Germline V gene sequence: CDR1 SGHDT, CDR2 YYEEEE. The CDR3 runs to 14 residues. The CDR3 sequence is CASSQGRENYGYPF. The CDR3 DNA sequence: TGTGCCAGCAGCCAGGGTCGGGAGAACTATGGCTACCCCTTC.

The rearrangement links TRBV18 to TRBJ2-2, with TRBD1 as a possible D gene (5 bases). The germline gives CDR1 KGHSH, CDR2 LQKENI. V was shortened by 2 bases and J by 1 base, with 11 bases between the two germline ends. The CDR3 has 16 residues. DNA for the CDR3: TGTGCCAGCTCACCAATGCATACAGGGAACACCGGGGAGCTGTTTTTT. It yields the protein CASSPMHTGNTGELFF.

CDR3 coding DNA: TGCGCCAGCAGACTTACAGGGGGCAGCGAAGATACGCAGTATTTT. Its translation: CASRLTGGSEDTQYF. This chain uses TRBV5-1 with TRBJ2-3; 9 positions agree with TRBD1. Germline trimming cut 5 bases from V and 5 bases from J; bases unmatched to any gene: 9. CDR1 and CDR2 (germline): SGHRS, YFSETQ. The CDR3 totals 15 residues.